This T cell receptor beta chain is drawn from a study of blood T cell repertoires in COVID-19. Study overall: Nucleic acid was either cDNA or gDNA, and it came from T cells, B-cell-depleted T cells, or PBMCs.

V shed 0 bases, J shed 6 bases, and the junction held 5 bases outside the gene matches. CDR3 length: 15 residues. Germline loops: CDR1 GTSNPN, CDR2 SVGIG (reference sequence). Per the study methods: For nucleated cells, counts were estimated from reference gene primer amplification. Produced via immunoSEQ multiplex PCR; TCRdb's table is partial and in-frame only. The DNA was the basis for D and trimming; V, J and clone size are from that table. There are 30,000 to 40,000 clones in the sample; about 90% occur only once, and roughly 9.8% lies in the top ten. Material for sequencing was peripheral blood. The V call is TRBV30, the J call TRBJ1-2; 12 nucleotides agree with TRBD1. The receptor comes from a human donor in a cohort sampled during active COVID-19. The CDR3 reads CAWSVPGTGGHGYTF. The CDR3 nucleotides are TGTGCCTGGAGTGTACCCGGGACAGGGGGCCATGGCTACACCTTC.